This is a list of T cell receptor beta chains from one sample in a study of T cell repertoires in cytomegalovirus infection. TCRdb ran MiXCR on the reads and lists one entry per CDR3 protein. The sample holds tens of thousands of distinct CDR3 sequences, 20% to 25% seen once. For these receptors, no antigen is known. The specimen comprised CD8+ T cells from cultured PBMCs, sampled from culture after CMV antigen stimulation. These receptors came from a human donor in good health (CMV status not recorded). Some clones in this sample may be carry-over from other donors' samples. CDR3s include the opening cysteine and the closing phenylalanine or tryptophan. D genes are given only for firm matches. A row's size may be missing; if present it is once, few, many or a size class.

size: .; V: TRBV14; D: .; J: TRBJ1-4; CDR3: CASSQWGSHEKLFF; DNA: TGTGCCAGCAGCCAATGGGGGAGTCACGAAAAACTGTTTTTT
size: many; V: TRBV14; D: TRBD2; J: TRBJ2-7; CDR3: CASSQGGRGEQYF; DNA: TGTGCCAGCAGCCAAGGAGGGCGGGGGGAGCAGTACTTC
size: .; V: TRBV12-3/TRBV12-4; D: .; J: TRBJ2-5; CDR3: CASSLREQETQYF; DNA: TGTGCCAGCAGTTTGCGGGAACAAGAGACCCAGTACTTC
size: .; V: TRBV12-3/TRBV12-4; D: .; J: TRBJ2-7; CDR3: CASSFGGAGLEQYF; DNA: TGTGCCAGCAGTTTTGGGGGGGCTGGCCTCGAGCAGTACTTC
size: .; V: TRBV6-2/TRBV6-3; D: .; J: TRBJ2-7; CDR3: CASSYRSPGNEQYF; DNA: TGTGCCAGCAGTTACCGTTCGCCGGGGAACGAGCAGTACTTC
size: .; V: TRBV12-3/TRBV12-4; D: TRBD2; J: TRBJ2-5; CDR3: CASSSTSPLISYF; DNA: TGTGCCAGCAGCTCGACTAGCCCACTAATTTCGTACTTC
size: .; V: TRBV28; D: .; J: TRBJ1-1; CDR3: CAVGTLSTEAFF; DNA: TGTGCCGTCGGGACGTTGAGTACTGAAGCTTTCTTT
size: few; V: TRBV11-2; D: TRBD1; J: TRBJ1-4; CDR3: CASSVWDSTRKKLFF; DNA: TGTGCCAGCAGCGTCTGGGACAGTACAAGAAAAAAACTGTTTTTT
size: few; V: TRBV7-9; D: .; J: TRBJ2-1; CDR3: CASSHAEGNYNEQFF; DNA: TGTGCCAGCAGCCACGCGGAGGGGAACTACAATGAGCAGTTCTTC
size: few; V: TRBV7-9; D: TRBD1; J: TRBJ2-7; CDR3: CASRETGDDEQYF; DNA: TGTGCCAGCAGGGAGACAGGGGATGACGAGCAGTACTTC
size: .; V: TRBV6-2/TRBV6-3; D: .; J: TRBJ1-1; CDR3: CASSYVGVNTEAFF; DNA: TGTGCCAGCAGTTACGTGGGGGTAAACACTGAAGCTTTCTTT
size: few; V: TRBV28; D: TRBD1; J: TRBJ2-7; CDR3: CASSLRRGHGEQYF; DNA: TGTGCCAGCAGTCTCCGTAGGGGGCATGGCGAGCAGTACTTC
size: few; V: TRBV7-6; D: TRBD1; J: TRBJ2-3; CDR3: CASSVVGQGPTDTQYF; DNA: TGTGCCAGCAGCGTTGTGGGACAGGGGCCCACAGATACGCAGTATTTT
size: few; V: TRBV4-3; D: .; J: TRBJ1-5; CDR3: CASSLRQEVINQPQHF; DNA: TGCGCCAGCAGCCTTCGACAGGAGGTAATCAATCAGCCCCAGCATTTT
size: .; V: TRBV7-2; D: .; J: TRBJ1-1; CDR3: CASSPGGRNTEAFF; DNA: TGTGCCAGCAGCCCCGGGGGGAGGAACACTGAAGCTTTCTTT
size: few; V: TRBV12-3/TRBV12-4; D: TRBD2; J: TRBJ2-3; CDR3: CASSPGLADGDTQYF; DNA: TGTGCCAGCAGTCCTGGACTAGCGGACGGGGATACGCAGTATTTT
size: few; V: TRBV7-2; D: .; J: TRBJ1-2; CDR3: CASSLEEQPNYGYTF; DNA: TGTGCCAGCAGCTTAGAGGAACAGCCGAACTATGGCTACACCTTC
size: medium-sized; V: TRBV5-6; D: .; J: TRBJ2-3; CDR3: CASSFGTSGSDTQYF; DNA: TGTGCCAGCAGCTTCGGGACCTCGGGGTCAGATACGCAGTATTTT
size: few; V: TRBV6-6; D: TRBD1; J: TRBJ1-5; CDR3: CASDDRDGQPQHF; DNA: TGTGCCAGCGACGACAGGGACGGTCAGCCCCAGCATTTT
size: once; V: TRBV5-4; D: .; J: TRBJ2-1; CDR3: CASSLGGGPVWEQFF; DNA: TGTGCCAGCAGCTTGGGGGGGGGCCCGGTCTGGGAGCAGTTCTTC
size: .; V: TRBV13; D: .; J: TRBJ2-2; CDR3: CASSPRADTGELFF; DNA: TGTGCCAGCAGCCCCCGCGCGGACACCGGGGAGCTGTTTTTT
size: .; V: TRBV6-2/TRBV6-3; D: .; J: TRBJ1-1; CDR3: CAFRQEEAFF; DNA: TGTGCCTTCCGACAGGAGGAAGCTTTCTTT
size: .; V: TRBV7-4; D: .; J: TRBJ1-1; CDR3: CASTLTEKGRTEAFF; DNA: TGTGCCAGCACCCTTACGGAGAAAGGTCGCACTGAAGCTTTCTTT
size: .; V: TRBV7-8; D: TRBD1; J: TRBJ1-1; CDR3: CASSRRTGTQTEAFF; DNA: TGTGCCAGCAGTCGCCGGACAGGCACCCAAACTGAAGCTTTCTTT
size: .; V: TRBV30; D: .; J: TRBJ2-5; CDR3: CAWSPYDGGRETQYF; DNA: TGTGCCTGGAGTCCGTACGACGGTGGTAGGGAGACCCAGTACTTC
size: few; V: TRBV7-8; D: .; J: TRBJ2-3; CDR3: CASSLGGISDTQYF; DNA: TGTGCCAGCAGCTTAGGGGGAATATCGGATACGCAGTATTTT
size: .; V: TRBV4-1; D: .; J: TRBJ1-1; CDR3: CASSYGDGILKDEAFF; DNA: TGCGCCAGCAGCTATGGCGACGGGATACTCAAAGATGAAGCTTTCTTT
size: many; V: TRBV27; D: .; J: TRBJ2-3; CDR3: CASSPFDRGSNTDTQYF; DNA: TGTGCCAGCAGTCCCTTCGACAGAGGCTCGAACACAGATACGCAGTATTTT
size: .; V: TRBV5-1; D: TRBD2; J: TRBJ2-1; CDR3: CASSTRGLAEYNEQFF; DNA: TGCGCCAGCAGCACTAGGGGACTAGCGGAGTACAATGAGCAGTTCTTC
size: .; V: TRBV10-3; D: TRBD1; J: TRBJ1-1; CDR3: CAISESDRAVAEAFF; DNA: TGTGCCATCAGTGAGTCGGACAGGGCTGTCGCTGAAGCTTTCTTT
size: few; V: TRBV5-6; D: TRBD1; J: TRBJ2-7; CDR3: CASSPTGVEQYF; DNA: TGTGCCAGCAGCCCTACAGGGGTCGAGCAGTACTTC
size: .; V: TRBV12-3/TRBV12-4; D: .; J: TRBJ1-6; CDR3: CASGIGPGAWSLHF; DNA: TGTGCCAGCGGTATTGGGCCGGGCGCCTGGTCCCTCCACTTT
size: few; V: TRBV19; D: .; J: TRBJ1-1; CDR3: CASSVLAGEDTEAFF; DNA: TGTGCCAGTAGTGTACTCGCGGGGGAGGACACTGAAGCTTTCTTT